The text below deals with one T cell receptor (beta chain). Its antigen is not identified. The sample comes from a study of CD8 T cells in ankylosing spondylitis. Study findings and constraints: One TCR beta motif, made up of several highly homologous variants, appeared characteristic of ankylosing spondylitis blood. There were earlier reports of some motif variants in reactive arthritis synovial fluid and blood. The clones that were linked to disease were reported to be significantly enriched in matched synovial fluid samples from ankylosing spondylitis patients.

The authors made TCR beta libraries by quantitative 5'-RACE with molecular barcodes. MiXCR was run by TCRdb on the 5' RACE reads, yielding one entry per CDR3 protein. The sample lists about 450,000 distinct CDR3 sequences, roughly 25% occurring once. The receptor was derived from a male donor with ankylosing spondylitis. The source material was blood, either unsorted or a sorted T cell fraction (not recorded which).

The CDR3 reads CASSLGGSVNQPQHF. The CDR3 DNA follows: TGTGCCAGCAGTTTAGGGGGCTCGGTCAATCAGCCCCAGCATTTT. This sequence joins TRBV12-3 or TRBV12-4 and TRBJ1-5; a possible D gene is TRBD1 (5 bases). The CDR3 totals 15 residues. V was trimmed by 1 base and J by 3 bases, leaving 10 bases between them.